This T cell receptor beta chain came from a study of blood T cell repertoires in COVID-19. Study overall: Spain, Italy and the United States supplied samples that represented acute and convalescent COVID-19. Sample material is recorded as cDNA or gDNA derived from T cells, B-cell-depleted T cells, or PBMCs.

Germline V gene sequence: CDR1 SNHLY, CDR2 FYNNEI. Trimming took 6 bases from V and 0 from J, leaving 8 bases between them. The CDR3 is made up of 14 amino acids. In the original processing: Reference gene primer amplification gave estimated nucleated cell counts. The method was immunoSEQ multiplex PCR; TCRdb's version includes in-frame clones alone and lacks a portion of them. V and J calls and clone size are given by that table; D and trimming were obtained from the DNA. The sample includes 150,000 to 200,000 clones, around 80% of them seen just once. This clone was seen a single time. This rearrangement joins TRBV2 to TRBJ2-2; D unclear. The sequenced sample consisted of peripheral blood. The clonotype originates from a woman older than 75 with acute or convalescent COVID-19. The CDR3 reads CASSITANTGELFF. CDR3 in DNA: TGTGCCAGCAGCATTACAGCGAACACCGGGGAGCTGTTTTTT.